Sample share makes the clone carrying this T cell receptor (beta chain) medium-sized (0.01 to 0.1%). The antigen remains unidentified. This sample stems from a study of metastatic and nonmetastatic thyroid tumors. For the study at large: Comparison of repertoires was carried out across blood and tumor or nodule tissue from malignant and benign thyroid patients. Regarding the study as a whole: According to reports, the diversity of TCR beta was significantly higher in malignant thyroid tumors than in benign nodules, and this held in both blood and tumor samples.

Each patient came to thyroid surgery without any prior treatment (of any kind). In the study's own analysis: What underpinned the distant-metastasis classifier for papillary thyroid cancer was the set of CDR3 differences across clinicopathological groups. TCRdb recomputed clones from the PCR reads via MiXCR. TCRdb, not the original authors, processed these V and J calls. In the table there are around 20,000 clones, about 16% of which are singletons. The V and J ends lost 3 bases and 0 bases respectively, with 9 bases between them. Germline V CDR1 and CDR2: SGHNT, YENEEA. There are 16 residues in the CDR3.

The V call is TRBV11-3, the J call TRBJ2-6; D ambiguous. The clonotype was recovered from a female donor with papillary thyroid cancer or a benign thyroid nodule (not recorded which). Some clones in this sample may be carry-over from other donors' samples. Specimen: tumor tissue. This chain's CDR3 is CASSLAGSSGANVLTF. The DNA for the CDR3 is TGTGCCAGCAGCTTGGCAGGCTCCTCTGGGGCCAACGTCCTGACTTTC.